A single sample is the source of the 25 T cell receptor beta chains below, sequenced in a study of cytomegalovirus exposure and HLA in healthy donors. A multiplex PCR was run with 60 Vbeta primers and 13 Jbeta primers. Assay used: immunoSEQ multiplex PCR; TCRdb lists only in-frame clones, some missing. In all, the sample yields 68,000 or so clones. Sequencing was done on a sample of PBMCs. The source of these receptors is a female donor in good health and CMV-seropositive.

The chain combines TRBV18 with TRBJ2-7; TRBD2 agrees at 10 bases. The length of the CDR3 is 17 residues. Trimming at V came to 5 bases and at J to 0 bases, leaving 10 bases not matched to a gene. Germline CDR1 reads KGHSH; CDR2 reads LQKENI. CDR3 in amino acids: CASSSTSGQAFSYEQYF. The DNA of the CDR3 is TGTGCCAGCTCATCGACTAGCGGGCAAGCTTTCTCCTACGAGCAGTACTTC.

The rearrangement links TRBV2 to TRBJ2-3; D is possibly TRBD1 (5 bases). This CDR3 is 13 amino acids long. V was pared by 6 bases and J by 2 bases, with 9 bases between. Germline lookup yields CDR1 SNHLY and CDR2 FYNNEI. CDR3 residues: CASRTAFTDTQYF. The CDR3, as DNA: TGTGCCAGCAGGACAGCCTTCACAGATACGCAGTATTTT. Looking up the rest from reference TRBV2 and TRBJ2-3 gives the full variable domain: EPEVTQTPSHQVTQMGQEVILRCVPISNHLYFYWYRQILGQKVEFLVSFYNNEISEKSEIFDDQFSVERPDGSNFTLKIRSTKLEDSAMYFCASRTAFTDTQYFGPGTRLTVL.

The chain is built from TRBV28 and TRBJ1-1, with TRBD1 matching over 8 bases. Per germline, CDR1 MDHEN and CDR2 SYDVKM. The V segment lost 3 bases and the J segment 4 bases; nucleotides outside the gene matches: 10. CDR3 size: 16 residues. The CDR3: CASSFLPRGRPTEAFF. The CDR3 DNA follows: TGTGCCAGCAGTTTCCTCCCCAGGGGGCGCCCCACTGAAGCTTTCTTT. The full variable domain, completed using reference TRBV28 and TRBJ1-1, is DVKVTQSSRYLVKRTGEKVFLECVQDMDHENMFWYRQDPGLGLRLIYFSYDVKMKEKGDIPEGYSVSREKKERFSLILESASTNQTSMYLCASSFLPRGRPTEAFFGQGTRLTVV.

This sequence joins TRBV27 and TRBJ2-7, with D possibly being TRBD1 (6 bases). Trimming took 5 bases from V and 0 from J, leaving 11 bases between them. Germline values: CDR1 MNHEY, CDR2 SMNVEV (reference sequence). The CDR3 runs to 14 residues. CDR3 nucleotides: TGTGCCAGCAGTGGGTACAGGGACTCCTACGAGCAGTACTTC. Its translation is CASSGYRDSYEQYF.

The chain carries TRBV27 and TRBJ2-7, with TRBD2 identical over 11 bases. Germline CDR1 and CDR2: MNHEY and SMNVEV (reference sequence). The length of the CDR3 is 15 residues. J was trimmed by 0 bases and V by 3 bases; bases with no gene match: 1. The CDR3 DNA is TGTGCCAGCAGTTTTAGCGGGGGGGTCTCCTACGAGCAGTACTTC. It specifies CASSFSGGVSYEQYF.

The rearrangement joins TRBV6-1 to TRBJ1-1; 12 nucleotides agree with TRBD1. This CDR3 is 13 amino acids long. Germline loops: CDR1 MNHNS, CDR2 SASEGT. With V trimmed by 6 bases and J by 9 bases, 5 bases remained unmatched. In DNA form, the CDR3 reads TGTGCCAGCAGCCCGTGGGACAGGGGGCAAGCTTTCTTT. This gives the protein CASSPWDRGQAFF.

DNA of the CDR3: TGTGCCAGCAGCTCGAGAGGGAACACTGAAGCTTTCTTT. It specifies CASSSRGNTEAFF. The V gene is TRBV11-2, the J gene TRBJ1-1, with D unresolved. The CDR3 is 13 amino acids. Germline CDR1 reads SGHAT; CDR2 reads FQNNGV. The ends were cut back, 4 bases at V and 1 base at J, with 7 bases in the middle. Full variable domain (outside the CDR3, taken from reference TRBV11-2 and TRBJ1-1): EAGVAQSPRYKIIEKRQSVAFWCNPISGHATLYWYQQILGQGPKLLIQFQNNGVVDDSQLPKDRFSAERLKGVDSTLKIQPAKLEDSAVYLCASSSRGNTEAFFGQGTRLTVV.

The chain has TRBV18 and TRBJ2-1; 12 nucleotides align to TRBD2. The V segment lost 5 bases and the J segment 4 bases; nucleotides outside the gene matches: 0. The CDR3 is 14 amino acids. Germline loops: CDR1 KGHSH, CDR2 LQKENI. CDR3 DNA sequence: TGTGCCAGCTCAGGACTAGCGGGGTACAATGAGCAGTTCTTC. Protein product: CASSGLAGYNEQFF.

This chain connects TRBV28 to TRBJ2-1; 9 positions agree with TRBD2. The CDR3 is made up of 15 amino acids. J was trimmed by 8 bases and V by 4 bases; bases with no gene match: 9. Germline V gene sequence: CDR1 MDHEN, CDR2 SYDVKM. As DNA, the CDR3 is TGTGCCAGCAGTTACCCGGGACTAGCTGTCGATGAGCAGTTCTTC. Translated, it gives CASSYPGLAVDEQFF.

The chain carries TRBV7-9 and TRBJ2-1, with a tentative D call TRBD2 (6 bases). The CDR3 has 14 amino acids. Trimming left V 5 bases short and J 2 bases short, with 10 bases between. CDR1 and CDR2 from the germline V gene are SEHNR and FQNEAQ (reference sequence). The CDR3 DNA is TGTGCCAGCAGCCCACGACTAGCCTACAATGAGCAGTTCTTC. Residues: CASSPRLAYNEQFF.

For this clone: This sample also contains other DNA sequences that code for the same CDR3. The V and J genes are TRBV5-1 and TRBJ1-1; 8 bases are shared with TRBD1. Germline CDR1 SGHRS, CDR2 YFSETQ. The J segment lost 2 bases and the V segment lost 4 bases, leaving 4 bases of the junction unmatched. CDR3 size: 14 residues. This CDR3 is CASSRTGGNTEAFF. The CDR3 coding sequence is TGCGCCAGCAGCAGAACAGGGGGAAACACTGAAGCTTTCTTT.

The chain combines TRBV4-2 with TRBJ2-1; 11 positions agree with TRBD2. CDR3 length equals 17 residues. V lost 1 base to trimming and J lost 4 bases; unmatched junction nucleotides: 6. Germline V gene lookup returns CDR1 LGHNA and CDR2 YNFKEQ. The CDR3 reads CASSQATSGTLYNEQFF. For the CDR3, the DNA is TGTGCCAGCAGCCAAGCGACTAGCGGGACCCTTTACAATGAGCAGTTCTTC.

This chain connects TRBV14 to TRBJ2-7, with 9 bases that match TRBD2. Trimming at V came to 8 bases and at J to 3 bases, leaving 11 bases not matched to a gene. CDR3 size: 15 residues. Per germline, CDR1 SGHDN and CDR2 FVKESK. CDR3 amino acids: CASPNVAGGVYEQYF. Here the CDR3 DNA reads TGTGCCAGCCCAAACGTGGCGGGAGGGGTCTACGAGCAGTACTTC.

The gene calls are TRBV18 and TRBJ2-5, with TRBD1 matching over 9 bases. V lost 4 bases, J lost 6 bases, and 9 bases stayed unmatched. This CDR3 region has 15 residues. Germline lookup yields CDR1 KGHSH and CDR2 LQKENI. CDR3: CASSHWDRESKTQYF. DNA for the CDR3: TGTGCCAGCTCACACTGGGACAGGGAGTCAAAGACCCAGTACTTC.

The V call is TRBV5-1, the J call TRBJ2-3; a weak D match, TRBD1 (5 bases). Germline CDR1 reads SGHRS; CDR2 reads YFSETQ. The CDR3 contains 16 residues. V shed 3 bases and J shed 0 bases, with 14 bases lying between them. CDR3 residues: CASSSAIQGSTDTQYF. In nucleotides, the CDR3 is TGCGCCAGCAGCTCGGCCATCCAGGGCAGCACAGATACGCAGTATTTT.

Here the CDR3 reads CAISFSGGIYEQYF. CDR3 nucleotide sequence: TGTGCCATCAGTTTTAGCGGGGGTATATACGAGCAGTACTTC. The rearrangement joins TRBV10-3 to TRBJ2-7; TRBD2 aligns across 9 bases. The CDR3 spans 14 residues. The V and J ends lost 5 bases and 4 bases, in that order; junction bases with no gene match: 6. The germline V gene encodes CDR1 ENHRY and CDR2 SYGVKD.

The V and J genes are TRBV28 and TRBJ2-5; 7 bases map to TRBD2. With 5 bases clipped from V and 5 bases from J, the junction kept 14 bases outside the gene matches. Germline V lookup: CDR1 MDHEN, CDR2 SYDVKM. The CDR3 loop spans 16 amino acids. The DNA for the CDR3 is TGTGCCAGCAGTCCCGGGGAGGGGCGCTTTGGGGAGACCCAGTACTTC. It is translated as CASSPGEGRFGETQYF. The complete variable domain, with remaining parts taken from reference TRBV28 and TRBJ2-5, reads DVKVTQSSRYLVKRTGEKVFLECVQDMDHENMFWYRQDPGLGLRLIYFSYDVKMKEKGDIPEGYSVSREKKERFSLILESASTNQTSMYLCASSPGEGRFGETQYFGPGTRLLVL.

The chain carries TRBV6-4 and TRBJ2-7, with D unresolved. CDR1 is MRHNA, CDR2 SNTAGT, per germline. The V gene lost 0 bases and the J gene lost 3 bases, with 15 bases spanning the gap. CDR3 length: 16 amino acids. For the CDR3, the DNA is TGTGCCAGCAGTGACTCGAAGGCCACTGGAGACTACGAGCAGTACTTC. This encodes CASSDSKATGDYEQYF.

The chain carries TRBV9 and TRBJ1-2; D is possibly TRBD1 (5 bases). Trimming stripped 3 bases from V and 7 bases from J, with 16 bases between. Germline V lookup: CDR1 SGDLS, CDR2 YYNGEE. CDR3 length equals 14 residues. The CDR3 loop reads CASSAEGTPFGYTF. In DNA, the CDR3 is TGTGCCAGCAGCGCCGAGGGGACTCCTTTTGGCTACACCTTC.

As DNA, the CDR3 is TGTGCCAGCAGTTCGGGCCGGGACACCTTCTACGAGCAGTACTTC. Translated, it gives CASSSGRDTFYEQYF. The V gene is TRBV28, the J gene TRBJ2-7, with D maybe TRBD1 (6 bases). CDR1 is MDHEN and CDR2 is SYDVKM in the germline V gene. V lost 4 bases to trimming and J lost 3 bases, with 16 bases between them. The CDR3 is 15 residues long.

The chain uses TRBV2 and TRBJ1-4, with D unclear. This CDR3 is built from 15 residues. V was shortened by 2 bases and J by 5 bases, with 12 bases between the two germline ends. CDR1 SNHLY and CDR2 FYNNEI come from the germline V gene. The CDR3 spells CASSEKARGNEKLFF. In nucleotides, the CDR3 is TGTGCCAGCAGTGAAAAGGCGAGAGGCAATGAAAAACTGTTTTTT.

The rearrangement links TRBV5-1 to TRBJ2-5; weak D call: TRBD2 (6 bases). The V end lost 4 bases, the J end lost 7 bases, and 20 bases lay between the germline ends. The CDR3 is 15 amino acids. Looked up from germline, CDR1 is SGHRS and CDR2 is YFSETQ. CDR3 sequence reads: CASSGGGLNEGTQYF. The CDR3 bases are TGCGCCAGCAGCGGGGGAGGACTGAATGAGGGGACCCAGTACTTC.

The chain uses TRBV7-2 and TRBJ2-1; TRBD2 is a possible D gene (5 bases). Trimming removed 0 bases from V and 8 bases from J, with 8 bases in between. Germline V CDR1 and CDR2: SGHTA, FQGNSA. The CDR3 runs to 13 residues. CDR3 bases: TGTGCCAGCAGCTTAGCGCGGGTAGATGAGCAGTTCTTC. This sequence encodes CASSLARVDEQFF. The full variable domain, completed using reference TRBV7-2 and TRBJ2-1, is GAGVSQSPSNKVTEKGKDVELRCDPISGHTALYWYRQSLGQGLEFLIYFQGNSAPDKSGLPSDRFSAERTGGSVSTLTIQRTQQEDSAVYLCASSLARVDEQFFGPGTRLTVL.

The CDR3 loop reads CASSYSRNTGELFF. CDR3 in DNA: TGTGCCAGCAGTTACTCTAGGAACACCGGGGAGCTGTTTTTT. The chain joins TRBV6-5 to TRBJ2-2; D gene unclear. This CDR3 contains 14 residues. Germline V gene sequence: CDR1 MNHEY, CDR2 SVGAGI. V was shortened by 0 bases and J by 1 base, with 3 bases between the two germline ends.

The CDR3 bases are TGCGCCAGCTCACATTTCACAGATACGCAGTATTTT. Translation gives CASSHFTDTQYF. The J gene is TRBJ2-3, the V gene TRBV5-1; D remains unclear. V lost 7 bases to trimming and J lost 2 bases, with 8 bases between them. Germline V gene data show CDR1 as SGHRS and CDR2 as YFSETQ. The CDR3 loop spans 12 amino acids.